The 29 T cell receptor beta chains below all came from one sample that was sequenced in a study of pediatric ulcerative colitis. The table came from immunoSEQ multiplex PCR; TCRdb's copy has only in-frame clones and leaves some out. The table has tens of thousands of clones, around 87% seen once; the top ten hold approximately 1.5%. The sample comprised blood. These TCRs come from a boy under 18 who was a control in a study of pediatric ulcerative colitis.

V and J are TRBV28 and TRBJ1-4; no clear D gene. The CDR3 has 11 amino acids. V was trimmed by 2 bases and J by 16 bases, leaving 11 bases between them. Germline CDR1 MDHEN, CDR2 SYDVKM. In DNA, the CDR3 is TGTGCCAGCAGTTTAGGTCGGTTCGCGTTTTTT. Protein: CASSLGRFAFF.

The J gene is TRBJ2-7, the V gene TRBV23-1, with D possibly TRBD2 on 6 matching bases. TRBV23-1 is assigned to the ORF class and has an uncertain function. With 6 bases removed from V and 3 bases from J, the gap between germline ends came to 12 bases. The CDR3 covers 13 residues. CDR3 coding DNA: TGCGCCAGCAGCCCGGGGGTGGGCTACGAGCAGTACTTC. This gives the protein CASSPGVGYEQYF.

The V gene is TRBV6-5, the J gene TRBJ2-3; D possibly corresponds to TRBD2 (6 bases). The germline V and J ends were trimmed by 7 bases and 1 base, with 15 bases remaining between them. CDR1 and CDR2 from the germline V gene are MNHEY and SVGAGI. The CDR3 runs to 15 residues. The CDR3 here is CASTTAGTGTDTQYF. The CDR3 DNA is TGTGCCAGCACTACAGCGGGTACGGGCACAGATACGCAGTATTTT.

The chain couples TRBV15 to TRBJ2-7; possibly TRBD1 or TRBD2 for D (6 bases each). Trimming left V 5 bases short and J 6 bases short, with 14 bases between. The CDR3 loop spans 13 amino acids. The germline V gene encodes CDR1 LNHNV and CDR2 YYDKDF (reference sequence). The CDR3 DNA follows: TGTGCCACCAGCCGCGGGACACCACCCGAGCAGTACTTC. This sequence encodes CATSRGTPPEQYF.

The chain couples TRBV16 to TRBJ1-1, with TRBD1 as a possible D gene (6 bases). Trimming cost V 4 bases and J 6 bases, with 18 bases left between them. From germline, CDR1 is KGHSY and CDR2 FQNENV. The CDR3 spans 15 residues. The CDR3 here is CASSRPGAGFPEAFF. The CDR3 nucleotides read TGTGCCAGCAGCCGTCCGGGGGCGGGATTCCCTGAAGCTTTCTTT.

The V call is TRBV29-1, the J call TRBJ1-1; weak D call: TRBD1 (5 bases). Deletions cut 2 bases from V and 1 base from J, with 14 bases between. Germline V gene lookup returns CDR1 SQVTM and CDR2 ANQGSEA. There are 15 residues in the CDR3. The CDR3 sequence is CSVESRAGKNTEAFF. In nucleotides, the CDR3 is TGCAGCGTTGAAAGTAGGGCAGGGAAGAACACTGAAGCTTTCTTT.

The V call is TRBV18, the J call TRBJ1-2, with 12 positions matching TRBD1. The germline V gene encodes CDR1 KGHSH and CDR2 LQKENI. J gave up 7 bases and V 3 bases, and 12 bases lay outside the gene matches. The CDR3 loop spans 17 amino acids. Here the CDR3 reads CASSPTSGGQGAGGYTF. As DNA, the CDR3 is TGTGCCAGCTCACCCACATCCGGGGGACAGGGGGCAGGTGGCTACACCTTC.

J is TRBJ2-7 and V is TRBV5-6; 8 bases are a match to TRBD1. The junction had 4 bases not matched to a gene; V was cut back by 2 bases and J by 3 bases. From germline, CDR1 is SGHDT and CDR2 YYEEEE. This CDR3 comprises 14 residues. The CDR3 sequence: CASSFGTGVYEQYF. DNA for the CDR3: TGTGCCAGCAGCTTTGGGACAGGCGTCTACGAGCAGTACTTC. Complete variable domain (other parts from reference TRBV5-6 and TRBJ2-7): DAGVTQSPTHLIKTRGQQVTLRCSPKSGHDTVSWYQQALGQGPQFIFQYYEEEERQRGNFPDRFSGHQFPNYSSELNVNALLLGDSALYLCASSFGTGVYEQYFGPGTRLTVT.

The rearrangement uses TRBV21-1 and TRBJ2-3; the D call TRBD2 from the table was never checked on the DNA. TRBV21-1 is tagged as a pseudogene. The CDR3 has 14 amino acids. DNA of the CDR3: TGTGCCAGCAGCACGCGGGGCTATGAAGGTACGCAGTATTTT. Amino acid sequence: CASSTRGYEGTQYF.

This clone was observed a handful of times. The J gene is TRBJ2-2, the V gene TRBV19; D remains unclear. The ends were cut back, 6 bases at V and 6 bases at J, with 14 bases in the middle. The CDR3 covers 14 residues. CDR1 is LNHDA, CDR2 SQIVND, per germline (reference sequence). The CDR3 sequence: CASRRQADAGELFF. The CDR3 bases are TGTGCCAGTAGGCGGCAGGCGGACGCCGGGGAGCTGTTTTTT.

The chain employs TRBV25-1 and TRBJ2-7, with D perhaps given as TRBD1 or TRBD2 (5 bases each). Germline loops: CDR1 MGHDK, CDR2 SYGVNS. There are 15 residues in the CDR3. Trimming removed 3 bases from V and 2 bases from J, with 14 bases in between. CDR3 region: CASSESSGPTYEQYF. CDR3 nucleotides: TGTGCCAGCAGTGAGTCTTCGGGACCCACCTACGAGCAGTACTTC.

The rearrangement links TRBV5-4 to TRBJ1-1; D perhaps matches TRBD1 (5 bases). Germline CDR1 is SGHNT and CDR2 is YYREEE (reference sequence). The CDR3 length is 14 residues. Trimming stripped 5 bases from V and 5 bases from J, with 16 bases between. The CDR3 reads CASRYPGGGTEAFF. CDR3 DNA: TGTGCCAGCAGATACCCCGGGGGAGGAACTGAAGCTTTCTTT.

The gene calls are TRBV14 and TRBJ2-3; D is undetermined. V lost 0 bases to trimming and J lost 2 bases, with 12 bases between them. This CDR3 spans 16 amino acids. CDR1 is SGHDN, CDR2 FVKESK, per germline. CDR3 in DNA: TGTGCCAGCAGCCAAGACGGGCCCATTATCACAGATACGCAGTATTTT. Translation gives CASSQDGPIITDTQYF.

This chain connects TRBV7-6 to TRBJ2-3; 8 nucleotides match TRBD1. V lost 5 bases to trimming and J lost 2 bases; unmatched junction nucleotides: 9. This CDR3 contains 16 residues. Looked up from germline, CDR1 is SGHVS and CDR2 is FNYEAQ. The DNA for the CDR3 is TGTGCCAGCAGCGGAATTGGACAGGGCCACACAGATACGCAGTATTTT. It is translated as CASSGIGQGHTDTQYF.

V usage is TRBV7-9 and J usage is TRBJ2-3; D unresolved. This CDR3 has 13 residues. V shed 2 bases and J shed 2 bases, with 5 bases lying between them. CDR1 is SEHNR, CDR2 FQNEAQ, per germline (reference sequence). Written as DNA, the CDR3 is TGTGCCAGCAGCTTATCCACCACAGATACGCAGTATTTT. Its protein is CASSLSTTDTQYF.

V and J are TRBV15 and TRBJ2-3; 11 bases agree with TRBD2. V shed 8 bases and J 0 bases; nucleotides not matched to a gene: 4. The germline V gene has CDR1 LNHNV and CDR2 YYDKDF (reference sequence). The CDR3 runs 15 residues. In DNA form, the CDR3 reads TGTGCCACCGGGACTAGCGGTTCTAGCACAGATACGCAGTATTTT. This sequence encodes CATGTSGSSTDTQYF. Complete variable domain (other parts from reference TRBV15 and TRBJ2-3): DAMVIQNPRYQVTQFGKPVTLSCSQTLNHNVMYWYQQKSSQAPKLLFHYYDKDFNNEADTPDNFQSRRPNTSFCFLDIRSPGLGDTAMYLCATGTSGSSTDTQYFGPGTRLTVL.

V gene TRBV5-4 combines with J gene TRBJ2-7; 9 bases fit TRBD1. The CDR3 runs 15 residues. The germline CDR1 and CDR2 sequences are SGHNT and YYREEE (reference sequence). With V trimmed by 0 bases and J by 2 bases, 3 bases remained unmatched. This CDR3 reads CASSLEGDRAYEQYF. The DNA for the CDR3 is TGTGCCAGCAGCTTGGAGGGGGACAGGGCCTACGAGCAGTACTTC.

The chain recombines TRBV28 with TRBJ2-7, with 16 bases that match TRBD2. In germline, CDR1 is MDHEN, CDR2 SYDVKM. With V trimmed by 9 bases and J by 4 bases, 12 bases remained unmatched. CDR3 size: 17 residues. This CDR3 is CASLGLAGGDEDYEQYF. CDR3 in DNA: TGTGCCAGTTTGGGACTAGCGGGAGGGGACGAAGATTACGAGCAGTACTTC.

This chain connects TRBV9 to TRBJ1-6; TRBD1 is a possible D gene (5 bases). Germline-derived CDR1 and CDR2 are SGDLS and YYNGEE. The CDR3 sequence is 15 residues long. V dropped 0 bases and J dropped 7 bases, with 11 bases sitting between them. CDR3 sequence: CASSVDAGQNSPLHF. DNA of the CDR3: TGTGCCAGCAGCGTAGACGCAGGGCAGAATTCACCCCTCCACTTT.

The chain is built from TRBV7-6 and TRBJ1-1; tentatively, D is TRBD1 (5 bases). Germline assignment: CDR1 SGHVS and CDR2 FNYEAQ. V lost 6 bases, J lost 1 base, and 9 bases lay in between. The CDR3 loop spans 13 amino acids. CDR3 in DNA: TGTGCCAGCAGGGGCCAGGGGAACACTGAAGCTTTCTTT. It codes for CASRGQGNTEAFF.

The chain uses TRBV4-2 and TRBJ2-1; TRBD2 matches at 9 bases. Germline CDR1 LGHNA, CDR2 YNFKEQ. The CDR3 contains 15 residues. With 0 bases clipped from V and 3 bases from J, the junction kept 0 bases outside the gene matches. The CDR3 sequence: CASSQERGGYNEQFF. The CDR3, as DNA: TGTGCCAGCAGCCAAGAGCGGGGGGGCTACAATGAGCAGTTCTTC.

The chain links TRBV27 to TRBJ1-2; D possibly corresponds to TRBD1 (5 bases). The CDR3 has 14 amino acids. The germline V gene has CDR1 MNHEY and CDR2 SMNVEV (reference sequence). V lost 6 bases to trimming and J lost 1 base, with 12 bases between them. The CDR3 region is CASRSRQNNYGYTF. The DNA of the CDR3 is TGTGCCAGCAGGTCAAGACAGAATAACTATGGCTACACCTTC.

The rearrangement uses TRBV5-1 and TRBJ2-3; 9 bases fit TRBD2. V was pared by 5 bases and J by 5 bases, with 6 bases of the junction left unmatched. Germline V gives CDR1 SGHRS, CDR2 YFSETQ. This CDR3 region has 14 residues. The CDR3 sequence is CASRSAGGRDTQYF. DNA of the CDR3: TGCGCCAGCAGATCAGCGGGGGGAAGAGATACGCAGTATTTT. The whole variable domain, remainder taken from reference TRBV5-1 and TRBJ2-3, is KAGVTQTPRYLIKTRGQQVTLSCSPISGHRSVSWYQQTPGQGLQFLFEYFSETQRNKGNFPGRFSGRQFSNSRSEMNVSTLELGDSALYLCASRSAGGRDTQYFGPGTRLTVL.

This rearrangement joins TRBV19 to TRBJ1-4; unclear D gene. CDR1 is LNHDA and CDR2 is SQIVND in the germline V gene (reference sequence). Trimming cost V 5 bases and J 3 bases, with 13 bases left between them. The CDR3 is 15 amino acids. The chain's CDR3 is CASSGTGRPNEKLFF. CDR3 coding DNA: TGTGCCAGTAGTGGAACCGGGCGACCTAATGAAAAACTGTTTTTT.

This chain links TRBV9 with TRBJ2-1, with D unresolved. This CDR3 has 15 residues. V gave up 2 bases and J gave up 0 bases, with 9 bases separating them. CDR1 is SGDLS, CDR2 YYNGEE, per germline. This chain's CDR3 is CASSVNSYSYNEQFF. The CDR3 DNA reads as TGTGCCAGCAGCGTTAACTCGTACTCCTACAATGAGCAGTTCTTC.

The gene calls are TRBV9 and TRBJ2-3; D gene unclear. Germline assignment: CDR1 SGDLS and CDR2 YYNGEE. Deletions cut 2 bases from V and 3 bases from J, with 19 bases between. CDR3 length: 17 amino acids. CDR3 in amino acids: CASSVDELIDFTDTQYF. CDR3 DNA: TGTGCCAGCAGCGTGGACGAGTTGATAGACTTTACAGATACGCAGTATTTT.

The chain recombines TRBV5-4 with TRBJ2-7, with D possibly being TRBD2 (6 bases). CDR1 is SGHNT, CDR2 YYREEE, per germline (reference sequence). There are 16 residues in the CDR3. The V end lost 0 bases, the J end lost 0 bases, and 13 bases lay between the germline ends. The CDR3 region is CASSLDLADSSYEQYF. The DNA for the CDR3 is TGTGCCAGCAGCTTGGACTTAGCGGATAGCTCCTACGAGCAGTACTTC.

CDR3 DNA sequence: TGTGCCAGCAGCTCGACAGGGACTTCCACAGATACGCAGTATTTT. Protein sequence: CASSSTGTSTDTQYF. This rearrangement joins TRBV7-6 to TRBJ2-3; tentatively, D is TRBD1 (7 bases). Trimming pared 4 bases from V and 2 bases from J, leaving 13 bases between. The V gene's germline CDR1 is SGHVS and CDR2 FNYEAQ. The CDR3 contains 15 residues.

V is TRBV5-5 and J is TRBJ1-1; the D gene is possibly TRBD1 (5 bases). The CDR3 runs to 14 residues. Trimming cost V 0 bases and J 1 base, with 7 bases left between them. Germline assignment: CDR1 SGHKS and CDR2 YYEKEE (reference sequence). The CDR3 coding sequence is TGTGCCAGCAGCTTGGGGACAAGGAACACTGAAGCTTTCTTT. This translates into CASSLGTRNTEAFF.